The table lists the clone carrying this T cell receptor beta chain with a count of one. Antigen: not known. Measured with immunoSEQ multiplex PCR; TCRdb has only the in-frame clones, and not every one. Seen here are fewer than 70,000 clones, 84% observed once, and the top ten hold around 2.1%. This sample was included in a study of OX40 agonist ivuxolimab in advanced cancers. Study context: Hepatocellular carcinoma, melanoma, renal cell or head and neck cancer occurred in dose-escalation patients.

CDR3 length equals 13 residues. Between the trimmed V and J ends, which lost 5 bases and 2 bases, there was a span of 9 bases. Germline CDR1 is SGHDN and CDR2 is FVKESK. General study results and limits: Determination of antigen specificity was not performed for the expanded peripheral T cells. Normalized T-cell clonal expansion was also low in some nonresponders.

Here the sequenced sample was CD4+ or CD8+ T cells sorted from blood, taken in a trial of the OX40 agonist ivuxolimab. This chain uses TRBV14 with TRBJ1-1; D is unclear. This sequence originates from an adult with an advanced solid tumor such as melanoma, head and neck, liver or kidney cancer. DNA of the CDR3: TGTGCCAGCAGCGTACAGCCAAACACTGAAGCTTTCTTT. Translated, it gives CASSVQPNTEAFF.